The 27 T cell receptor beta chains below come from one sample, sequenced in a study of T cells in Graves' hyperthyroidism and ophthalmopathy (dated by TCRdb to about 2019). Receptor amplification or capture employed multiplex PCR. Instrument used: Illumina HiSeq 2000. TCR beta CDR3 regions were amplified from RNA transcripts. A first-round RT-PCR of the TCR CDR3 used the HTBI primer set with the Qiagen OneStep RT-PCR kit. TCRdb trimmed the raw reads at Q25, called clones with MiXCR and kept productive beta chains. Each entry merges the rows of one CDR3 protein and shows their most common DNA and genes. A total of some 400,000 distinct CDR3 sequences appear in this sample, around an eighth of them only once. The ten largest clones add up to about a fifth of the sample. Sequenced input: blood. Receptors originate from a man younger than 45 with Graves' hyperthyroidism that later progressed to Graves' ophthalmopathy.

This CDR3 is CASSQEPETSNQPQHF. The CDR3 nucleotides are TGTGCCAGCAGCCAAGAGCCGGAAACGAGCAATCAGCCCCAGCATTTT. V is TRBV3-1 and J is TRBJ1-5; the D is unclear. The V and J ends lost 0 bases and 1 base respectively, with 10 bases between them. The CDR3 loop spans 16 amino acids. Per the germline V gene, CDR1 is LGHDT and CDR2 is YNNKEL (reference sequence).

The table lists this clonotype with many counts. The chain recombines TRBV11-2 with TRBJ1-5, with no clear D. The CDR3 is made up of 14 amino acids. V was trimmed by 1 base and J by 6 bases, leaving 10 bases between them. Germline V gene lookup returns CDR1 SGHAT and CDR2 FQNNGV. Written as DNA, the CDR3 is TGTGCCAGCAGCTTAGGTACCTCTGGTCAGCCCCAGCATTTT. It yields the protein CASSLGTSGQPQHF.

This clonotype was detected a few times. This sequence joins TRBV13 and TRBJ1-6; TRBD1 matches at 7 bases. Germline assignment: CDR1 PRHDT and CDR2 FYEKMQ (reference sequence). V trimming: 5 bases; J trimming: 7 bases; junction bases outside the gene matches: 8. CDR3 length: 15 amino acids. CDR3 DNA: TGTGCCAGCAGCCGAAGGGCAGGGGGAAATTCACCCCTCCACTTT. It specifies CASSRRAGGNSPLHF.

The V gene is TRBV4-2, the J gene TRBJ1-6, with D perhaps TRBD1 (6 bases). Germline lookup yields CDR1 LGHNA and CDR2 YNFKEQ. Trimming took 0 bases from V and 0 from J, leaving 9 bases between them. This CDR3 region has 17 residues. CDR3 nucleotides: TGTGCCAGCAGCCAAGATAGGGGGAGCTCCTATAATTCACCCCTCCACTTT. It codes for CASSQDRGSSYNSPLHF.

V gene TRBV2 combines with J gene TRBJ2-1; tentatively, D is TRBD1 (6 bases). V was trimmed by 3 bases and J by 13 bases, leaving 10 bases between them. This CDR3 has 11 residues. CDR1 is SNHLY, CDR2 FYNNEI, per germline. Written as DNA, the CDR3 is TGTGCCAGCAGTGAGGCGGACAGTCAGTTCTTC. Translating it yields CASSEADSQFF.

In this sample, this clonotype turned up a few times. The CDR3 DNA follows: TGTGCCAGCAGCCTGACAGGGCGCGGGGCAGCCAAAAACATTCAGTACTTC. This codes for CASSLTGRGAAKNIQYF. The genes are TRBV3-1 and TRBJ2-4, with a possible D match to TRBD1 (7 bases). The CDR3 has 17 residues. The V gene's germline CDR1 is LGHDT and CDR2 YNNKEL (reference sequence). The ends were cut back, 4 bases at V and 0 bases at J, with 16 bases in the middle.

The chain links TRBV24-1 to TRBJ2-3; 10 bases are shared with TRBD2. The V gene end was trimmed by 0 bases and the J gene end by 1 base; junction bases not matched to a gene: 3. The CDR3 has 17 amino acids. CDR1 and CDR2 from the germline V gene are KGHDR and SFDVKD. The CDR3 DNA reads TGTGCCACCAGTGATTTGCAGCTAGCGGGGGGCACAGATACGCAGTATTTT. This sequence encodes CATSDLQLAGGTDTQYF.

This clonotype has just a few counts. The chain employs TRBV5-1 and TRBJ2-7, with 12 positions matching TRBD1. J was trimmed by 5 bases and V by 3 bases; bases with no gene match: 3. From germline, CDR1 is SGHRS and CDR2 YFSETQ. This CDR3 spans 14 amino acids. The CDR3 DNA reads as TGCGCCAGCAGCTGGGGACAGGGGGCCCACGAGCAGTACTTC. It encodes CASSWGQGAHEQYF.

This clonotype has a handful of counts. The CDR3 DNA reads as TGTGCCACCAGTGATCCTAGGGGTGGAGAGACCCAGTACTTC. Its translation: CATSDPRGGETQYF. The gene calls are TRBV24-1 and TRBJ2-5; D perhaps matches TRBD1 (5 bases). Germline loops: CDR1 KGHDR, CDR2 SFDVKD. Trimming left V 3 bases short and J 4 bases short, with 11 bases between. The CDR3 runs to 14 residues.

The CDR3 sequence: CATSIDPKRNTEAFF. As DNA, the CDR3 is TGTGCCACCAGCATAGACCCTAAGAGGAACACTGAAGCTTTCTTT. The chain combines TRBV24-1 with TRBJ1-1, with D hard to call. Looked up from germline, CDR1 is KGHDR and CDR2 is SFDVKD. The ends were cut back, 7 bases at V and 1 base at J, with 15 bases in the middle. The CDR3 is 15 residues long.

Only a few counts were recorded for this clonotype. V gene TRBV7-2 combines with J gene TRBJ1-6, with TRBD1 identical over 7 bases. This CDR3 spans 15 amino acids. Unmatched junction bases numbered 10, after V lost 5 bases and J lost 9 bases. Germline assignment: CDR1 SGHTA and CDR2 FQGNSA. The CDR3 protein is CASSDRQGGSSPLHF. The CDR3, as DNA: TGTGCCAGCAGCGATCGACAGGGTGGTTCTTCACCCCTCCACTTT.

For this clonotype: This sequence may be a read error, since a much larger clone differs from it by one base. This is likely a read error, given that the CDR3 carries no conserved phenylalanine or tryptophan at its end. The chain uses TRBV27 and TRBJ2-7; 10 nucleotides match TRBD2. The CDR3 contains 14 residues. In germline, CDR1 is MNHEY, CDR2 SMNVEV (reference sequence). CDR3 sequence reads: CATGRLAGSYEQYL. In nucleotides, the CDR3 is TGTGCTACCGGCCGACTAGCGGGTTCATACGAGCAGTACCTC.

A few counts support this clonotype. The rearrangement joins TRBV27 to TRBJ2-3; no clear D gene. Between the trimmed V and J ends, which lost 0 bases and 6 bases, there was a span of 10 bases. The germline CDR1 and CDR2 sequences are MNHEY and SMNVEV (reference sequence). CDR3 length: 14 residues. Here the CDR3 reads CASSLSTRADTQYF. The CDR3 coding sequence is TGTGCCAGCAGTTTATCCACCCGGGCGGATACGCAGTATTTT.

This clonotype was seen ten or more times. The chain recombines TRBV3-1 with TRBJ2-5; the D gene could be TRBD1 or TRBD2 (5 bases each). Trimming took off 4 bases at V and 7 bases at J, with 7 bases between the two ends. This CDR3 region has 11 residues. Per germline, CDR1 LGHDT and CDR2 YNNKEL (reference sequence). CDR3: CASSRDGTQYF. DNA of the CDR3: TGTGCCAGCAGCCGGGACGGGACCCAGTACTTC.

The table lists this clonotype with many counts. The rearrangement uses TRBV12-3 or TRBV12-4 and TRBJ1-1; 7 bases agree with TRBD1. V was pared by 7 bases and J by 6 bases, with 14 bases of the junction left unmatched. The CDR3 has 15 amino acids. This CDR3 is CASTNIPGGQAEAFF. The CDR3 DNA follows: TGTGCCAGCACCAATATCCCAGGGGGTCAAGCTGAAGCTTTCTTT.

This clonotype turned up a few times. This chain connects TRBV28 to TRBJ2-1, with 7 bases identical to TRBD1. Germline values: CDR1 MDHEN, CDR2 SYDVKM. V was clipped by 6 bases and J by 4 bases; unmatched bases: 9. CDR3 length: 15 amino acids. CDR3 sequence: CASSLTGPLYNEQFF. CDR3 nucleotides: TGTGCCAGCAGCTTGACAGGGCCCTTGTACAATGAGCAGTTCTTC.

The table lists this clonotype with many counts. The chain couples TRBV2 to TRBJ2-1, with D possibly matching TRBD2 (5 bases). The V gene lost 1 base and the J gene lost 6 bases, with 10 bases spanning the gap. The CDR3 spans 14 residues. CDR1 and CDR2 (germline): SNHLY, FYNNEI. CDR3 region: CASSEGGAVNEQFF. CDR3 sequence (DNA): TGTGCCAGCAGTGAAGGGGGAGCGGTCAATGAGCAGTTCTTC. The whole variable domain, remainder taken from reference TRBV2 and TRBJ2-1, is EPEVTQTPSHQVTQMGQEVILRCVPISNHLYFYWYRQILGQKVEFLVSFYNNEISEKSEIFDDQFSVERPDGSNFTLKIRSTKLEDSAMYFCASSEGGAVNEQFFGPGTRLTVL.

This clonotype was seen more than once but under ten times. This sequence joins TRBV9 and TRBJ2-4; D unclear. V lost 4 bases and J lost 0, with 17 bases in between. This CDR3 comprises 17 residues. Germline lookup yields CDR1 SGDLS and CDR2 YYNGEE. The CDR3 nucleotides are TGTGCCAGCAGCCCACACCCCACGGTTGGAGCCAAAAACATTCAGTACTTC. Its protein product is CASSPHPTVGAKNIQYF.

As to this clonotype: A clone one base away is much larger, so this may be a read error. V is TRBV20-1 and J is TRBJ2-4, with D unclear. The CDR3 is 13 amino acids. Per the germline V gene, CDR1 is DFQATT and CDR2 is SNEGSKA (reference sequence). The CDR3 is CSARFAVKKIQYF. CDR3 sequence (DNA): TGCAGTGCTAGGTTCGCAGTGAAAAAAATTCAGTACTTC.

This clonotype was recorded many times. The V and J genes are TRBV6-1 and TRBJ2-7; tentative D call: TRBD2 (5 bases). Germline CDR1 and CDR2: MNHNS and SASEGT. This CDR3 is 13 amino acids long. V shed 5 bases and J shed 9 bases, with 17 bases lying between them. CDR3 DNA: TGTGCCAGCAGTTCGGACCGAGGAAGCGGGCAGTACTTC. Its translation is CASSSDRGSGQYF.

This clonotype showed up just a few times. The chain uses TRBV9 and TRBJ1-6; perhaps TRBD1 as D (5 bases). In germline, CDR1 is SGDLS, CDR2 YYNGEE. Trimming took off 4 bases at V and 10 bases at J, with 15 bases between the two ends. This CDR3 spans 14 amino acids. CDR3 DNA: TGTGCCAGCAGCCACTCCGGGGGTAGCTCACCCCTCCACTTT. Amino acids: CASSHSGGSSPLHF.

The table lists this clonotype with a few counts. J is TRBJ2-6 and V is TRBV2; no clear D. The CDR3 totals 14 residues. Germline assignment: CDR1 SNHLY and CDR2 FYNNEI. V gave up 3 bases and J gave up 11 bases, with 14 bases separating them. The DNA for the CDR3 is TGTGCCAGCAGTGATTCGGCCGAAAATGACGTCCTGACTTTC. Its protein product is CASSDSAENDVLTF.

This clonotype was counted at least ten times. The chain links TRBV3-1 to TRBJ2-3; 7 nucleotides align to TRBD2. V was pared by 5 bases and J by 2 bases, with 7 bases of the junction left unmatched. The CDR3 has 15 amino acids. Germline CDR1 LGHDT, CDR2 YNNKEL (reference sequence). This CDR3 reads CASSGTGGNTDTQYF. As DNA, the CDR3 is TGTGCCAGCAGCGGAACGGGGGGAAACACAGATACGCAGTATTTT.

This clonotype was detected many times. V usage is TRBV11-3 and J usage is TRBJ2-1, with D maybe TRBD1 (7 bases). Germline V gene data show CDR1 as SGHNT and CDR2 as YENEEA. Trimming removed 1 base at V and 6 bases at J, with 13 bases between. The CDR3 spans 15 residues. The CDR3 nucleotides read TGTGCCAGCAGCTTAGGGTCAGGGGGGTTCAATGAGCAGTTCTTC. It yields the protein CASSLGSGGFNEQFF.

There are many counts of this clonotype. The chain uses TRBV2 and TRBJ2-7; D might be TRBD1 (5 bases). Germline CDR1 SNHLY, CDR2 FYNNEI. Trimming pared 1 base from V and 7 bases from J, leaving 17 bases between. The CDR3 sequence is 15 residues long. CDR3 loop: CASSEDGRAMVEQYF. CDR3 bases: TGTGCCAGCAGTGAAGACGGCAGGGCGATGGTAGAGCAGTACTTC. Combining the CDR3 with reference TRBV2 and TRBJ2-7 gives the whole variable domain EPEVTQTPSHQVTQMGQEVILRCVPISNHLYFYWYRQILGQKVEFLVSFYNNEISEKSEIFDDQFSVERPDGSNFTLKIRSTKLEDSAMYFCASSEDGRAMVEQYFGPGTRLTVT.

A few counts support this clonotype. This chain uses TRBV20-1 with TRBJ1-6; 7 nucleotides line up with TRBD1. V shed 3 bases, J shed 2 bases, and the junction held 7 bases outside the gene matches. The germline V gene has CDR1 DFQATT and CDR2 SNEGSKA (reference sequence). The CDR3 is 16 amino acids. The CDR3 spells CSARDLGQTYNSPLHF. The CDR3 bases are TGCAGTGCTAGGGACCTGGGACAGACCTATAATTCACCCCTCCACTTT.

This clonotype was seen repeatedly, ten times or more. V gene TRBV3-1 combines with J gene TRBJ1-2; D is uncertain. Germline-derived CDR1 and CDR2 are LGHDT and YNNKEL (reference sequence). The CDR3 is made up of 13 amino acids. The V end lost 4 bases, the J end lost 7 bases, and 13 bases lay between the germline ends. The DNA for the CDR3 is TGTGCCAGCAGCCGGTCCTTTGAGGGTGGCTACACCTTC. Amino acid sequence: CASSRSFEGGYTF.